This T cell receptor beta chain came from a study of shared clonotypes between healthy human individuals. Study-wide results and limits: Sampling included only blood; tissue repertoires likely differ.

Germline V gene data show CDR1 as LGHNA and CDR2 as YNFKEQ. V lost 0 bases, J lost 4 bases, and 15 bases lay in between. The CDR3 is 16 amino acids. This clone appeared a few times. The antigen is not known. Generated by immunoSEQ multiplex PCR, the TCRdb table keeps only in-frame clones and is missing some. The table includes around 450,000 clones, around 75% detected once. This receptor was identified in a woman in her 40s in good health. Some clones in this sample may be carry-over from other donors' samples. J is TRBJ1-2 and V is TRBV4-2; TRBD1 might be the D (5 bases). Sequencing used PBMCs. This chain's CDR3 is CASSQDMRGALYGYTF. CDR3 nucleotides: TGTGCCAGCAGCCAAGATATGAGGGGTGCCCTCTATGGCTACACCTTC.